The entry that follows covers one TCR beta chain sequence. Antigen unknown. These data are taken from a study of T cells in Graves' hyperthyroidism and ophthalmopathy. Researchers amplified the TCR beta CDR3 regions from RNA transcripts. First-round RT-PCR targeting the TCR CDR3 was performed with the HTBI primer set. TCRdb analysed the multiplex PCR reads with MiXCR anew, one entry per CDR3 protein. The sample has roughly 650,000 distinct CDR3 sequences; approximately 15% are singletons. Overall study results and limits: Most thyroid clonotypes with frequency above 0.001 were detected in blood. In simple terms, a model built on 13 V-J features told ophthalmopathy apart from stable hyperthyroidism.

The CDR3 runs to 15 residues. Germline CDR1 is MDHEN and CDR2 is SYDVKM. Trimming left V 2 bases short and J 0 bases short, with 8 bases between. The genes are TRBV28 and TRBJ1-5, with D unresolved. The TCR was taken from a woman between 40 and 50 years old with Graves' ophthalmopathy. Source material: blood. CDR3 DNA sequence: TGTGCCAGCAGTTTACGCGCTTATAGCAATCAGCCCCAGCATTTT. Protein product: CASSLRAYSNQPQHF.